The 26 T cell receptor beta chains below were found in one sample sequenced in a study of blood T cell repertoires in COVID-19. Sequencing was performed with immunoSEQ multiplex PCR; in TCRdb, only in-frame clones are kept and a portion is missing. This sample has about 160,000 clones; approximately 80% occur once, and the top ten carry approximately 3.6%. The specimen sequenced was PBMCs or T cells enriched from blood (not recorded which). These receptor sequences come from a woman in her sixties who had recovered from COVID-19.

This chain links TRBV13 with TRBJ2-3; D possibly corresponds to TRBD1 (6 bases). CDR3 size: 17 residues. The germline CDR1 and CDR2 sequences are PRHDT and FYEKMQ (reference sequence). The ends were cut back, 0 bases at V and 4 bases at J, with 17 bases in the middle. The DNA for the CDR3 is TGTGCCAGCAGCTTAGGTCCACAGGGCGAGGTCGCAGATACGCAGTATTTT. It is translated as CASSLGPQGEVADTQYF.

V and J are TRBV18 and TRBJ2-2, with TRBD2 identical over 9 bases. The CDR3 is made up of 16 amino acids. CDR1 is KGHSH, CDR2 LQKENI, per germline. After removal of 1 base from V and 2 bases from J, the junction contained 2 bases not matched to a gene. CDR3 residues: CASSPRLADNTGELFF. The CDR3 bases are TGTGCCAGCTCACCACGACTAGCGGACAACACCGGGGAGCTGTTTTTT.

This rearrangement joins TRBV27 to TRBJ2-1; tentatively, D is TRBD1 (6 bases). Germline CDR1 MNHEY, CDR2 SMNVEV (reference sequence). This CDR3 is built from 13 residues. Trimming took 3 bases from V and 6 from J, leaving 9 bases between them. The CDR3 coding sequence is TGTGCCAGCAGTTTCCCAGGGGTCAATGAGCAGTTCTTC. It translates to CASSFPGVNEQFF.

Concerning this clone: Different DNA sequences within this sample yield the same CDR3. V gene TRBV5-1 combines with J gene TRBJ1-5, with D unresolved. CDR1 is SGHRS and CDR2 is YFSETQ in the germline V gene. CDR3 size: 13 residues. Trimming took off 1 base at V and 7 bases at J, with 9 bases between the two ends. CDR3 bases: TGCGCCAGCAGCTTGAACCCCGGGCAGCCCCAGCATTTT. Its translation: CASSLNPGQPQHF.

This clone was detected only a few times. This chain links TRBV3-1 (or the pseudogene TRBV3-2) with TRBJ1-1, with no clear D. V gave up 3 bases and J gave up 4 bases, with 6 bases separating them. Germline CDR1 is LGHDT and CDR2 is YNNKEL (reference sequence). The CDR3 covers 12 residues. The CDR3 region is CASSHGGTEAFF. DNA of the CDR3: TGTGCCAGCAGCCACGGTGGCACTGAAGCTTTCTTT.

This clone was recorded a few times. The chain employs TRBV6-1 and TRBJ1-2, with unresolved D. The germline V gene has CDR1 MNHNS and CDR2 SASEGT. Trimming shortened V by 4 bases and J by 0 bases, and 15 bases separated the two germline ends. This CDR3 contains 16 residues. For the CDR3, the DNA is TGTGCCAGCAGTGGAGGGAGGGAAAGGGCTAACTATGGCTACACCTTC. Residues: CASSGGRERANYGYTF.

The chain recombines TRBV5-1 with TRBJ1-5; 8 bases fit TRBD1. This CDR3 has 14 amino acids. The junction had 1 base not matched to a gene; V was cut back by 0 bases and J by 5 bases. Germline-derived CDR1 and CDR2 are SGHRS and YFSETQ. This CDR3 is CASSLETGDQPQHF. The CDR3 DNA follows: TGCGCCAGCAGCTTGGAGACAGGGGATCAGCCCCAGCATTTT.

V gene TRBV5-1 combines with J gene TRBJ2-1; 9 bases map to TRBD2. This CDR3 has 22 amino acids. The ends lost 0 bases at V and 0 bases at J; junction bases unmatched: 19. Germline lookup yields CDR1 SGHRS and CDR2 YFSETQ. The CDR3: CASSLGRRASGVTESSYNEQFF. As DNA, the CDR3 is TGCGCCAGCAGCTTGGGCCGGCGGGCTAGCGGGGTGACGGAGAGCTCCTACAATGAGCAGTTCTTC.

The chain has TRBV6-6 and TRBJ1-1; D gene ambiguous. V was pared by 2 bases and J by 8 bases, with 6 bases between. The germline V gene encodes CDR1 MNHNY and CDR2 SVGAGI (reference sequence). This CDR3 region has 11 residues. Here the CDR3 reads CASSYGGEAFF. The CDR3 DNA reads as TGTGCCAGCAGTTACGGAGGGGAAGCTTTCTTT.

This clone showed up just a few times. The rearrangement joins TRBV29-1 to TRBJ2-7; maybe TRBD1 (6 bases). The CDR3 has 13 amino acids. V was trimmed by 6 bases and J by 1 base, leaving 13 bases between them. CDR1 SQVTM and CDR2 ANQGSEA come from the germline V gene. CDR3 protein: CSVLRQESYEQYF. The DNA of the CDR3 is TGCAGCGTATTGAGACAGGAATCCTACGAGCAGTACTTC.

The gene calls are TRBV13 and TRBJ2-7; 9 bases are a match to TRBD1. The CDR3 is made up of 16 amino acids. Germline V lookup: CDR1 PRHDT, CDR2 FYEKMQ (reference sequence). V was pared by 5 bases and J by 3 bases, with 11 bases of the junction left unmatched. CDR3 bases: TGTGCCAGCAGCCCGGTCGCCGGGACAGGGAGCTACGAGCAGTACTTC. It encodes CASSPVAGTGSYEQYF. Using reference TRBV13 and TRBJ2-7 for the parts outside the CDR3, the full variable domain is AAGVIQSPRHLIKEKRETATLKCYPIPRHDTVYWYQQGPGQDPQFLISFYEKMQSDKGSIPDRFSAQQFSDYHSELNMSSLELGDSALYFCASSPVAGTGSYEQYFGPGTRLTVT.

This rearrangement joins TRBV7-3 to TRBJ1-2; the D is unclear. V was pared by 2 bases and J by 1 base, with 8 bases between. Germline CDR1 and CDR2: SGHTA and FQGTGA. This CDR3 comprises 14 residues. The CDR3, as DNA: TGTGCCAGCAGCTTAGGAGGCGGTAACTATGGCTACACCTTC. Its translation is CASSLGGGNYGYTF.

This sequence joins TRBV7-9 and TRBJ1-3; 7 bases match TRBD1. Unmatched junction bases numbered 10, after V lost 5 bases and J lost 3 bases. The CDR3 extends over 16 amino acids. Germline V lookup: CDR1 SEHNR, CDR2 FQNEAQ (reference sequence). The CDR3 sequence: CASSPAGQELGNTIYF. CDR3 DNA: TGTGCCAGCAGCCCGGCCGGACAGGAGCTTGGAAACACCATATATTTT.

The chain is built from TRBV7-2 and TRBJ2-7, with 8 bases fitting TRBD1. Germline CDR1 SGHTA, CDR2 FQGNSA. The CDR3 is made up of 14 amino acids. V was pared by 1 base and J by 4 bases, with 3 bases of the junction left unmatched. DNA of the CDR3: TGTGCCAGCAGCTTAGGGGGGACAGGTTACGAGCAGTACTTC. Its translation is CASSLGGTGYEQYF. Full variable domain (outside the CDR3, taken from reference TRBV7-2 and TRBJ2-7): GAGVSQSPSNKVTEKGKDVELRCDPISGHTALYWYRQSLGQGLEFLIYFQGNSAPDKSGLPSDRFSAERTGGSVSTLTIQRTQQEDSAVYLCASSLGGTGYEQYFGPGTRLTVT.

The V call is TRBV15, the J call TRBJ1-4, with unresolved D. Germline V gene lookup returns CDR1 LNHNV and CDR2 YYDKDF (reference sequence). CDR3 length: 17 amino acids. V lost 1 base and J 0 bases, leaving 12 bases between the germline ends. The chain's CDR3 is CATSRATRLSTNEKLFF. CDR3 nucleotide sequence: TGTGCCACCAGCAGAGCCACCAGGCTGTCAACTAATGAAAAACTGTTTTTT.

V and J are TRBV12-3 or TRBV12-4 and TRBJ2-1, with D perhaps TRBD1 (6 bases). Trimming removed 3 bases from V and 9 bases from J, with 12 bases in between. The CDR3 covers 13 residues. CDR3 sequence: CASSLQGTGEQFF. CDR3 bases: TGTGCCAGCAGTTTGCAGGGGACGGGTGAGCAGTTCTTC.

The V call is TRBV7-2, the J call TRBJ2-7; D is perhaps TRBD2 (6 bases). CDR1 is SGHTA and CDR2 is FQGNSA in the germline V gene. With 8 bases removed from V and 7 bases from J, the gap between germline ends came to 21 bases. The CDR3 runs 14 residues. This chain's CDR3 is CASHGEWRGGEQYF. In nucleotides, the CDR3 is TGTGCCAGCCATGGGGAGTGGCGGGGCGGGGAGCAGTACTTC.

V gene TRBV27 combines with J gene TRBJ2-3; D perhaps matches TRBD2 (6 bases). The V end lost 5 bases, the J end lost 6 bases, and 15 bases lay between the germline ends. From germline, CDR1 is MNHEY and CDR2 SMNVEV (reference sequence). This CDR3 region has 14 residues. CDR3 in amino acids: CASSRRGTADTQYF. DNA for the CDR3: TGTGCCAGCAGTCGACGGGGGACTGCGGATACGCAGTATTTT.

V and J are TRBV5-4 and TRBJ1-2; TRBD1 agrees at 8 bases. CDR1 is SGHNT and CDR2 is YYREEE in the germline V gene (reference sequence). V gave up 4 bases and J gave up 4 bases; unmatched junction bases: 12. The length of the CDR3 is 16 residues. The CDR3 here is CASSDTRGRDRYGYTF. For the CDR3, the DNA is TGTGCCAGCAGCGACACCAGGGGGCGAGATCGCTATGGCTACACCTTC.

This clone was seen only once. The chain couples TRBV6-5 to TRBJ2-1; D possibly corresponds to TRBD2 (7 bases). Trimming took 5 bases from V and 9 from J, leaving 11 bases between them. Germline CDR1 and CDR2: MNHEY and SVGAGI. This CDR3 spans 12 amino acids. The DNA for the CDR3 is TGTGCCAGCAGTAGGGGGGGGCGTGAGCAGTTCTTC. Its protein is CASSRGGREQFF.

In its sample, this clone was seen once. V is TRBV2 and J is TRBJ1-5; D uncertain. This CDR3 comprises 13 residues. Germline V gene sequence: CDR1 SNHLY, CDR2 FYNNEI. V dropped 3 bases and J dropped 5 bases, with 8 bases sitting between them. Written as DNA, the CDR3 is TGTGCCAGCAGTGAGCAGCGGGATCAGCCCCAGCATTTT. This sequence encodes CASSEQRDQPQHF.

Comment on this clone: Other DNA sequences in this specimen translate into the identical CDR3. CDR3 region: CASSWDSYNEQFF. CDR3 sequence (DNA): TGCGCCAGCAGCTGGGACAGTTACAATGAGCAGTTCTTC. The chain recombines TRBV5-1 with TRBJ2-1; 7 bases agree with TRBD1. Trimming cost V 3 bases and J 4 bases; bases outside gene matches: 1. From germline, CDR1 is SGHRS and CDR2 YFSETQ. The length of the CDR3 is 13 residues.

The V call is TRBV6-1, the J call TRBJ1-3; no firm D call. Germline CDR1 reads MNHNS; CDR2 reads SASEGT. Trimming removed 0 bases from V and 5 bases from J, with 8 bases in between. The CDR3 is 14 residues long. This CDR3 is CASSEAAPRNTIYF. The CDR3 coding sequence is TGTGCCAGCAGTGAAGCTGCGCCACGAAACACCATATATTTT.

The J gene is TRBJ1-5, the V gene TRBV4-2; D is unresolved. V lost 4 bases, J lost 2 bases, and 9 bases lay in between. CDR1 LGHNA and CDR2 YNFKEQ come from the germline V gene. The CDR3 runs to 14 residues. CDR3 in DNA: TGTGCCAGCAGCCCCGAGGTAGGCAATCAGCCCCAGCATTTT. Translating it yields CASSPEVGNQPQHF.

The table lists this clone with a count of one. This chain joins TRBV11-2 and TRBJ1-2, with D unclear. The CDR3 is made up of 13 amino acids. Germline lookup yields CDR1 SGHAT and CDR2 FQNNGV. V was trimmed by 0 bases and J by 8 bases, leaving 10 bases between them. For the CDR3, the DNA is TGTGCCAGCAGCTTAGAGGGGTTAGCGGGCTACACCTTC. Protein product: CASSLEGLAGYTF.

This rearrangement joins TRBV10-3 to TRBJ2-7; 8 positions agree with TRBD1. The CDR3 is made up of 13 amino acids. V lost 8 bases and J lost 4; bases outside the gene matches: 7. Germline CDR1 reads ENHRY; CDR2 reads SYGVKD. This CDR3 reads CAIEGTGQYEQYF. The CDR3 DNA reads TGTGCCATCGAAGGGACAGGCCAATACGAGCAGTACTTC.